The 3 T cell receptor beta chains reported below all come from one sample, sequenced in a study of OX40 agonist ivuxolimab in advanced cancers. Library preparation employed the immunoSEQ multiplex PCR assay. The table comes from immuneACCESS by way of TCRdb, which keeps in-frame sequences with V and J called. Part of the clones is missing from these tables; in studies checked, under half for an unresolved V gene and the rest for unknown reasons. Recorded for this sample are 60,000 to 75,000 clones; approximately 81% of them occurred a single time. Jointly, the top ten make up under 1.2% of the sample. The input for sequencing was CD4+ or CD8+ T cells sorted from blood, taken in a trial of the OX40 agonist ivuxolimab. All receptors derive from an adult with an advanced solid tumor such as melanoma, head and neck, liver or kidney cancer.

The V call is TRBV5-6, the J call TRBJ1-2; D remains ambiguous. The CDR3 length is 13 residues. V dropped 0 bases and J dropped 4 bases, with 7 bases sitting between them. Germline V gene data show CDR1 as SGHDT and CDR2 as YYEEEE. CDR3 protein: CASSLGSGYGYTF. The CDR3 nucleotides are TGTGCCAGCAGCTTGGGGTCGGGCTATGGCTACACCTTC.

The count of this clone is one. The rearrangement links TRBV6-6 to TRBJ2-7; no firm D call. V shed 2 bases and J shed 2 bases, with 10 bases lying between them. CDR1 and CDR2 from the germline V gene are MNHNY and SVGAGI (reference sequence). CDR3 length: 14 amino acids. In nucleotides, the CDR3 is TGTGCCAGCAGTTACGATGACACAACCTACGAGCAGTACTTC. Translation: CASSYDDTTYEQYF.

The V gene is TRBV13, the J gene TRBJ1-4; 10 nucleotides line up with TRBD1. The V segment lost 0 bases and the J segment 2 bases; nucleotides outside the gene matches: 0. Germline V gene lookup returns CDR1 PRHDT and CDR2 FYEKMQ (reference sequence). The CDR3 spans 16 residues. DNA of the CDR3: TGTGCCAGCAGCTTAGGGGACAGGGGGACTAATGAAAAACTGTTTTTT. Its translation is CASSLGDRGTNEKLFF.